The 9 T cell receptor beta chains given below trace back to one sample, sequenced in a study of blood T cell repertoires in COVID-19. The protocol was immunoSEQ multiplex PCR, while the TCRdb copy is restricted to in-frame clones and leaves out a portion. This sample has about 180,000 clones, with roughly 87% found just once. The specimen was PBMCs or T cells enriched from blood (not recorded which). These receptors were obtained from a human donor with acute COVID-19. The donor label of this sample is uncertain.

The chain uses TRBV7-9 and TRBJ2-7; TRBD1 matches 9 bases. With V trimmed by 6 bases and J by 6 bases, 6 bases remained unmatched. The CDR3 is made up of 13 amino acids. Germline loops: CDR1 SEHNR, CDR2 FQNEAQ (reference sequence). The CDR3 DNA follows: TGTGCCAGCAGTCAGGGGACAGGGACCGAGCAGTACTTC. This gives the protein CASSQGTGTEQYF. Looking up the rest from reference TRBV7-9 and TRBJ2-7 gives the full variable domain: DTGVSQNPRHKITKRGQNVTFRCDPISEHNRLYWYRQTLGQGPEFLTYFQNEAQLEKSRLLSDRFSAERPKGSFSTLEIQRTEQGDSAMYLCASSQGTGTEQYFGPGTRLTVT.

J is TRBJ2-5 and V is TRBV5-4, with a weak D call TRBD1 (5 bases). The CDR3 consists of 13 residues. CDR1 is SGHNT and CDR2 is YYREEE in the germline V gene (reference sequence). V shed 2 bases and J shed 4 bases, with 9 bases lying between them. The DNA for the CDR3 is TGTGCCAGCAGCTTCAGGGTGGGAGAGACCCAGTACTTC. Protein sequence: CASSFRVGETQYF.

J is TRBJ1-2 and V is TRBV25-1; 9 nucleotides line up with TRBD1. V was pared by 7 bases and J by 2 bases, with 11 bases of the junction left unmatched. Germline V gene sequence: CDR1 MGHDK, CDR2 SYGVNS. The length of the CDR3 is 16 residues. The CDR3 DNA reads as TGTGCCAGCACCCCCGGGACAGGGCCAAGGAACTATGGCTACACCTTC. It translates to CASTPGTGPRNYGYTF.

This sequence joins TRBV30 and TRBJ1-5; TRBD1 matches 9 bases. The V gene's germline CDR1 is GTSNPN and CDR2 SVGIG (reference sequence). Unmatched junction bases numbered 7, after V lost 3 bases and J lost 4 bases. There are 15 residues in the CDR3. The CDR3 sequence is CAWSPGQGLNQPQHF. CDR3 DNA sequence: TGTGCCTGGAGCCCGGGACAGGGCTTAAATCAGCCCCAGCATTTT.

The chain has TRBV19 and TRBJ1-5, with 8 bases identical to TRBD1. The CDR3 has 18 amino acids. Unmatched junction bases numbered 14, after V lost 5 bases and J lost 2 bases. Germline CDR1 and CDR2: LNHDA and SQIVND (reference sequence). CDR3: CASSGGAQGVQGNQPQHF. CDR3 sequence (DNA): TGTGCCAGTAGTGGCGGGGCACAGGGGGTACAGGGCAATCAGCCCCAGCATTTT.

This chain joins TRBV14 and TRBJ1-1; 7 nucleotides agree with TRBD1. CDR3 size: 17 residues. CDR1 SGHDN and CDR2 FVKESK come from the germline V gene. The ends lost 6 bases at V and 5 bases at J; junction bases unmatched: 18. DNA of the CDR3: TGTGCCAGCAGTCGGACGACAGGGCGCCCTGGGGGTACTGAAGCTTTCTTT. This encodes CASSRTTGRPGGTEAFF. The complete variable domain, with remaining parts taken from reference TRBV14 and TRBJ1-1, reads EAGVTQFPSHSVIEKGQTVTLRCDPISGHDNLYWYRRVMGKEIKFLLHFVKESKQDESGMPNNRFLAERTGGTYSTLKVQPAELEDSGVYFCASSRTTGRPGGTEAFFGQGTRLTVV.

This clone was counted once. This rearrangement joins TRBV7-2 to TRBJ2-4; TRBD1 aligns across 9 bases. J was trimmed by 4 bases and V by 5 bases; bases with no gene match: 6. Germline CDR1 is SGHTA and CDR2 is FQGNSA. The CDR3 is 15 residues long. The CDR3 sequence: CASSPPGQGKNIQYF. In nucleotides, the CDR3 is TGTGCCAGCAGCCCGCCGGGACAGGGAAAAAACATTCAGTACTTC.

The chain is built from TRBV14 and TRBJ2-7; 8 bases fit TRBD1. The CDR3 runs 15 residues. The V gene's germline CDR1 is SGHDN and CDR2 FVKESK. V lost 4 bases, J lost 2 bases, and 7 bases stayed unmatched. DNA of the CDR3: TGTGCCAGCAGCCCCGGACAGGGACCTCCCTACGAGCAGTACTTC. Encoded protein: CASSPGQGPPYEQYF.

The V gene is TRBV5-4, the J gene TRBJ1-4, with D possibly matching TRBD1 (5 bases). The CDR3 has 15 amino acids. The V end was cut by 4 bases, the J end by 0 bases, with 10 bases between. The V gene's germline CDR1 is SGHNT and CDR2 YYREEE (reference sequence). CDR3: CASSLGGATNEKLFF. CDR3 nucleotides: TGTGCCAGCAGCCTGGGGGGGGCAACTAATGAAAAACTGTTTTTT.